Only a few counts were recorded for the clone carrying this T cell receptor (beta chain). Antigen specificity is unknown. TCRdb reanalysed the RT-PCR reads using MiXCR and keeps one entry per CDR3 protein. Of roughly 570,000 distinct CDR3 sequences listed, about 14% are singletons. These data come from a study of response to subunit inactivated influenza vaccine. Findings and caveats of the study: Authors proposed each seasonal influenza vaccination draws in few new T cells.

This CDR3 contains 13 residues. The germline V gene encodes CDR1 SQVTM and CDR2 ANQGSEA. Trimming removed 4 bases from V and 2 bases from J; junction bases left unmatched: 4. The source of this sequence is a man over 45 who received an inactivated influenza vaccine. Sequenced here: PBMCs from blood, sampled approximately 12 days after vaccination. The gene calls are TRBV29-1 and TRBJ2-5; 7 bases align to TRBD1. CDR3 sequence reads: CSVADRSQETQYF. In DNA form, the CDR3 reads TGCAGCGTTGCGGACAGGTCACAAGAGACCCAGTACTTC.